The T cell receptor (beta chain) described here comes from a study of T cells in Graves' hyperthyroidism and ophthalmopathy. Overall study results and limits: Ophthalmopathy stood apart from stable hyperthyroidism in a 13 V-J model.

TCR beta CDR3 regions were amplified from RNA transcripts. TCR CDR3 underwent first-round RT-PCR with the HTBI primer set. TCRdb independently ran MiXCR on the multiplex PCR reads; one entry per CDR3 protein. The repertoire consists of 250,000 or so distinct CDR3 sequences, with roughly 14% occurring once and the leading ten covering approximately 12%. The CDR3 is 13 amino acids. With 4 bases removed from V and 4 bases from J, the gap between germline ends came to 12 bases. Germline-derived CDR1 and CDR2 are DFQATT and SNEGSKA (reference sequence). Notes on this clonotype: Antigen specificity is unknown.

The source is a woman aged 35 to 49 with Graves' hyperthyroidism that later progressed to Graves' ophthalmopathy. Input material: blood. The rearrangement joins TRBV20-1 to TRBJ2-3, with TRBD1 as a possible D gene (5 bases). The CDR3 bases are TGCAGTGCTATCGACTGGGGCCCAGATACGCAGTATTTT. It specifies CSAIDWGPDTQYF.